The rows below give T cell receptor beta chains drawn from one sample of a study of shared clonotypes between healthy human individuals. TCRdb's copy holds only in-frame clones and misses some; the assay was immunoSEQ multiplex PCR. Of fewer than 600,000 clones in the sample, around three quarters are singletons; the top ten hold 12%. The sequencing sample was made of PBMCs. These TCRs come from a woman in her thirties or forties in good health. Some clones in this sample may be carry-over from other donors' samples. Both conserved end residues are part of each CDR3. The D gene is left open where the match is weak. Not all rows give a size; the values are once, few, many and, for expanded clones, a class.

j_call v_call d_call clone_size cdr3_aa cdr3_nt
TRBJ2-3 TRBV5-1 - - CASSLDGGLSTDTQYF TGCGCCAGCAGCTTGGACGGGGGGCTGAGCACAGATACGCAGTATTTT
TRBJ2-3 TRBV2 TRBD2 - CASSEAAGGGTDTQYF TGTGCCAGCAGTGAAGCTGCGGGAGGTGGTACAGATACGCAGTATTTT
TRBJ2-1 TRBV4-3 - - CASSPRTAYSYNEQFF TGCGCCAGCAGCCCACGGACGGCCTACTCCTACAATGAGCAGTTCTTC
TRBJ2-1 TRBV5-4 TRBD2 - CASSFGLAANEQFF TGTGCCAGCAGCTTCGGACTAGCGGCCAATGAGCAGTTCTTC
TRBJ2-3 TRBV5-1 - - CASSLDPGSARTDTQYF TGCGCCAGCAGCTTGGACCCGGGCTCGGCTCGCACAGATACGCAGTATTTT
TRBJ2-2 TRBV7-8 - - CASSLRGVNTGELFF TGTGCCAGCAGCTTGAGGGGCGTTAACACCGGGGAGCTGTTTTTT
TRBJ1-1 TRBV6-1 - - CASTRQLPEAEAFF TGTGCCAGCACACGACAGTTGCCCGAGGCTGAAGCTTTCTTT
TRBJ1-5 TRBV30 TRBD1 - CLGTGNQPQHF TGTTTGGGGACAGGGAATCAGCCCCAGCATTTT
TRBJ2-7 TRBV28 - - CASSLIETSYEQYF TGTGCCAGCAGTTTAATAGAGACCTCCTACGAGCAGTACTTC
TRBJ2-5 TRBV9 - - CASSPGLVQETQYF TGTGCCAGCAGCCCAGGACTGGTGCAAGAGACCCAGTACTTC
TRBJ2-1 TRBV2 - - CASSEQALLTNEQFF TGTGCCAGCAGTGAACAAGCGCTCCTCACCAATGAGCAGTTCTTC
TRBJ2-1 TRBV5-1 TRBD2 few CASSYSGGDYNEQFF TGCGCCAGCAGCTATAGCGGGGGCGATTACAATGAGCAGTTCTTC
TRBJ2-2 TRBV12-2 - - CASRLMGRGTWGAESNTGELFF TGTGCAAGTCGCTTAATGGGACGAGGGACATGGGGAGCAGAGTCGAACACCGGGGAGCTGTTTTTT
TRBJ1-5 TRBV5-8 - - CASSLAGGTDLHSNQPQHF TGTGCCAGCAGCTTGGCGGGTGGAACAGACCTCCATAGCAATCAGCCCCAGCATTTT
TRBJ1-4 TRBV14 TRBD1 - CASSQGQGEGGVEKLFF TGTGCCAGCAGCCAAGGACAGGGGGAGGGAGGGGTCGAAAAACTGTTTTTT
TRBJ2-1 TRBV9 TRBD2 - CASSMRTSGSGEQFF TGTGCCAGCAGCATGCGGACTAGCGGGAGTGGTGAGCAGTTCTTC
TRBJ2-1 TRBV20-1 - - CSALTSTEQFF TGCAGTGCCCTTACTAGCACTGAGCAGTTCTTC
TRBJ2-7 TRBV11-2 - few CASSPEATTYEQYF TGTGCCAGCAGCCCAGAGGCCACAACCTACGAGCAGTACTTC
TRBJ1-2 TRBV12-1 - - CASSFAQTGTGPDYGYTF TGTGCCAGCAGCTTTGCGCAAACCGGGACAGGGCCTGACTATGGCTACACCTTC
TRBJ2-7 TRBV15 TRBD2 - CATSRGLAGAEQYF TGTGCCACCAGCAGGGGACTAGCGGGAGCCGAGCAGTACTTC
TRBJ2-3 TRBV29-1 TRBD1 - CSVGATGVDTQYF TGCAGCGTGGGGGCCACAGGGGTAGATACGCAGTATTTT
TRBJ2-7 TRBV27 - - CASSPTGPSGYEQYF TGTGCCAGCAGTCCCACCGGGCCATCCGGGTACGAGCAGTACTTC
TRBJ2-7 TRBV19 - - CASSSAGGRRYYEQYF TGTGCCAGTAGTTCCGCGGGCGGACGACGATACTACGAGCAGTACTTC
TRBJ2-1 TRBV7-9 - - CASSFDRDGEQFF TGTGCCAGCAGCTTTGACAGAGACGGTGAGCAGTTCTTC
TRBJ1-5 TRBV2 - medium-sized CASSELDSDQPQHF TGTGCCAGCAGTGAATTGGACAGCGATCAGCCCCAGCATTTT
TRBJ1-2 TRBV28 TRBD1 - CASRGQGVFHGYTF TGTGCCAGCAGGGGACAGGGAGTTTTTCATGGCTACACCTTC
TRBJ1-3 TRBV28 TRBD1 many CASSSIGQGLFGNTIYF TGTGCCAGCAGTAGCATAGGACAGGGTTTATTTGGAAACACCATATATTTT
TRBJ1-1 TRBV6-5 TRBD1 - CASSRQGNTEAFF TGTGCCAGCAGCCGACAGGGGAACACTGAAGCTTTCTTT
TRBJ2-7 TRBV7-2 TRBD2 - CASSQGLAAYEQYF TGTGCCAGCAGTCAGGGACTAGCCGCTTACGAGCAGTACTTC
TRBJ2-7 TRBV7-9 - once CASSRPTGREQYF TGTGCCAGCAGCCGACCTACAGGGAGAGAGCAGTACTTC
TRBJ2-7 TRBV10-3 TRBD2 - CAISSGTSTYEQYF TGTGCCATCAGTTCCGGGACTAGCACCTACGAGCAGTACTTC
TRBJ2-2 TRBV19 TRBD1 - CASRVTGDTGELFF TGTGCCAGTAGGGTGACAGGGGACACCGGGGAGCTGTTTTTT
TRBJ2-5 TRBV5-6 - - CASSLPPGLSETQYF TGTGCCAGCAGCTTGCCCCCAGGGCTTTCGGAGACCCAGTACTTC
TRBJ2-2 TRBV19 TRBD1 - CASSEQTGAAGELFF TGTGCCAGTAGTGAACAGACAGGGGCGGCCGGGGAGCTGTTTTTT
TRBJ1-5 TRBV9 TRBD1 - CASSVDGQVNQPQHF TGTGCCAGCAGCGTAGATGGACAGGTCAATCAGCCCCAGCATTTT
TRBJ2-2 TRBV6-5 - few CASGSGWSTGELFF TGTGCCAGCGGATCCGGGTGGTCCACCGGGGAGCTGTTTTTT
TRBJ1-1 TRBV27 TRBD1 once CASRGPRQGGTEAFF TGTGCCAGCAGGGGACCCCGACAGGGTGGCACTGAAGCTTTCTTT
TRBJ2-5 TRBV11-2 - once CASSRLTTAWRETQYF TGTGCCAGCAGCCGACTGACGACGGCCTGGAGAGAGACCCAGTACTTC
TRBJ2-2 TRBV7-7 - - CASSFSAGELFF TGTGCTAGCAGCTTCTCGGCCGGGGAGCTGTTTTTT
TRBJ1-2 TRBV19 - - CASSFTRQDGYTF TGTGCCAGTAGTTTTACGCGACAGGATGGCTACACCTTC
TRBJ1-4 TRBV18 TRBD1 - CASSPPGTGTEKLFF TGTGCCAGCTCACCTCCCGGGACAGGGACGGAAAAACTGTTTTTT
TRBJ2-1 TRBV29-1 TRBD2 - CSVKPGIAGRNEQFF TGCAGCGTTAAGCCCGGGATAGCGGGACGCAATGAGCAGTTCTTC
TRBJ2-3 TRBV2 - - CATKGQHSTDTQYF TGTGCCACCAAGGGGCAACATAGCACAGATACGCAGTATTTT
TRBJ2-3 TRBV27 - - CASSYSGYSTDTQYF TGTGCCAGCAGTTATAGCGGATACAGCACAGATACGCAGTATTTT
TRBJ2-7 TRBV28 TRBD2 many CASSSGRLAGDEQYF TGTGCCAGCAGTTCCGGAAGGCTAGCGGGAGACGAGCAGTACTTC
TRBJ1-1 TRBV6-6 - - CASSWQAAQSRTEAFF TGTGCCAGCAGTTGGCAGGCAGCTCAGTCTCGAACTGAAGCTTTCTTT
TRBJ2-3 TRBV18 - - CASSLDPSIDTQYF TGTGCCAGCTCACTTGATCCGAGCATAGATACGCAGTATTTT
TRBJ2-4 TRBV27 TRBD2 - CASSPLASGRQSTTKNIQYF TGTGCCAGCAGTCCCTTAGCTAGCGGGAGGCAATCAACCACCAAAAACATTCAGTACTTC
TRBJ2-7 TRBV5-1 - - CASSLEPGRSSYEQYF TGCGCCAGCAGCTTGGAACCGGGACGGAGCTCCTACGAGCAGTACTTC